This passage covers 32 T cell receptor beta chains from one sample sequenced in a study of monozygotic twins with inflammatory bowel disease. TCRdb re-called the 5' RACE reads and catalogs CDR3 proteins one per entry, DNA excluded. The sample table includes fewer than 450,000 distinct CDR3 sequences. Sequencing used blood. The receptors were sampled from a human donor with ulcerative colitis or Crohn's disease, or a healthy co-twin of an affected twin (not recorded which).

The chain recombines TRBV29-1 with TRBJ2-3; the TRBD2 assignment by TCRdb is unverifiable without DNA. This CDR3 contains 20 residues. The germline V gene encodes CDR1 SQVTM and CDR2 ANQGSEA. CDR3 amino acids: CSVDQPTSGGLPTPTDTQYF.

This sequence joins TRBV25-1 and TRBJ1-6; the D gene TCRdb calls, TRBD1, cannot be checked with no DNA. Germline V CDR1 and CDR2: MGHDK, SYGVNS. The CDR3 is made up of 14 amino acids. CDR3 sequence reads: CASKTGTGTSPLHF.

The chain recombines TRBV18 with TRBJ2-7; TCRdb picks TRBD1, but there is no DNA to check that call. Germline V lookup: CDR1 KGHSH, CDR2 LQKENI. The CDR3 extends over 13 amino acids. This CDR3 reads CASSPSGGNEQYF.

V and J are TRBV29-1 and TRBJ2-1; there is no DNA to check the TCRdb D call of TRBD1. Germline V CDR1 and CDR2: SQVTM, ANQGSEA. The CDR3 loop spans 17 amino acids. The CDR3 reads CSVEGPLDRETYNEQFF.

The V gene is TRBV12-3 or TRBV12-4, the J gene TRBJ2-5; without DNA, the TCRdb call of TRBD2 cannot be checked. The CDR3 runs 14 residues. CDR3 sequence reads: CASSQGLGGLTQYF.

The chain employs TRBV7-2 and TRBJ2-6; TCRdb calls TRBD1, which cannot be checked without DNA. The CDR3 is 16 residues long. From germline, CDR1 is SGHTA and CDR2 FQGNSA. The CDR3 here is CASNRVGGSGANVLTF. Based on the CDR3 plus reference TRBV7-2 and TRBJ2-6, the full variable domain is GAGVSQSPSNKVTEKGKDVELRCDPISGHTALYWYRQSLGQGLEFLIYFQGNSAPDKSGLPSDRFSAERTGGSVSTLTIQRTQQEDSAVYLCASNRVGGSGANVLTFGAGSRLTVL.

The chain is built from TRBV20-1 and TRBJ2-7. This CDR3 has 15 amino acids. Germline loops: CDR1 DFQATT, CDR2 SNEGSKA (reference sequence). The CDR3 here is CSARSPIPRSYEQYF.

The rearrangement uses TRBV12-3 or TRBV12-4 and TRBJ2-7; there is no DNA to check the TCRdb D call of TRBD1. This CDR3 region has 13 residues. CDR3 protein: CASSLIGGGQQYF.

The V and J genes are TRBV4-2 and TRBJ2-1; TCRdb names TRBD1, which stays unverified in the absence of DNA. The V gene's germline CDR1 is LGHNA and CDR2 YNFKEQ. CDR3 length: 16 amino acids. This CDR3 reads CASSHPSGQGFDEQFF.

V is TRBV20-1 and J is TRBJ2-6; TCRdb lists TRBD2, though no DNA is available to test this call. Germline values: CDR1 DFQATT, CDR2 SNEGSKA (reference sequence). The CDR3 has 14 amino acids. CDR3: CSARSGAGANVLTF.

The J gene is TRBJ1-1, the V gene TRBV20-1. The CDR3 runs 14 residues. CDR1 is DFQATT and CDR2 is SNEGSKA in the germline V gene (reference sequence). CDR3 residues: CSAHLDAKGTEAFF.

The V and J genes are TRBV4-2 and TRBJ2-7; TCRdb indicates TRBD1, and absent DNA this call remains unverified. The CDR3 extends over 16 amino acids. CDR1 is LGHNA and CDR2 is YNFKEQ in the germline V gene. CDR3 loop: CASSQDHPGPQYEQYF.

The rearrangement joins TRBV4-2 to TRBJ2-4; TCRdb's D call of TRBD1 is untestable without DNA. Germline V gene data show CDR1 as LGHNA and CDR2 as YNFKEQ. The CDR3 extends over 14 amino acids. The CDR3 is CASSQEGPGAEQYF.

V and J are TRBV11-1 and TRBJ2-2; TCRdb's D call of TRBD2 is untestable without DNA. Looked up from germline, CDR1 is SGHAT and CDR2 is FQDESV (reference sequence). This CDR3 has 19 amino acids. The CDR3 sequence: CASSPKGGLAQGVTGELFF.

V and J are TRBV4-1 and TRBJ1-1. CDR1 and CDR2 (germline): MGHRA, YSYEKL. This CDR3 has 15 amino acids. The CDR3 sequence: CASSQDTRGWSEAFF.

This chain connects TRBV20-1 to TRBJ1-4; checking the TCRdb D call of TRBD1 is not possible without DNA. This CDR3 is 18 amino acids long. CDR1 and CDR2 (germline): DFQATT, SNEGSKA (reference sequence). CDR3 sequence reads: CSARPGQGSLRRDEKLFF.

The chain has TRBV20-1 and TRBJ2-1. Germline CDR1 DFQATT, CDR2 SNEGSKA (reference sequence). The CDR3 consists of 16 residues. The CDR3 protein is CSARDPTISSYNEQFF.

The chain employs TRBV6-1 and TRBJ1-5; TCRdb gives TRBD1 as the D gene, but with no DNA this cannot be confirmed. Per the germline V gene, CDR1 is MNHNS and CDR2 is SASEGT. The CDR3 has 19 residues. The CDR3 loop reads CASSEAGDRVWRGNQPQHF.

The genes are TRBV28 and TRBJ1-6; there is no DNA to check the TCRdb D call of TRBD1. This CDR3 has 13 amino acids. Germline V lookup: CDR1 MDHEN, CDR2 SYDVKM. CDR3 region: CASRDRGKSPLHF.

J is TRBJ2-2 and V is TRBV27; TCRdb's assignment of TRBD2 cannot be checked, as there is no DNA. This CDR3 comprises 19 residues. The germline CDR1 and CDR2 sequences are MNHEY and SMNVEV (reference sequence). CDR3 region: CASSLKPGLAGGRGGELFF.

The chain links TRBV4-3 to TRBJ2-1; absent DNA, TCRdb's TRBD1 call cannot be checked. CDR1 is LGHNA and CDR2 is YSLEER in the germline V gene. The length of the CDR3 is 17 residues. The CDR3 spells CASSHIQGSEGGDEQFF.

The chain employs TRBV6-5 and TRBJ2-2; TCRdb selects TRBD1, and the lack of DNA leaves this call unchecked. Germline V gives CDR1 MNHEY, CDR2 SVGAGI. CDR3 size: 16 residues. CDR3 amino acids: CASSYSYRGSTGELFF.

The CDR3 spells CASSHRTSGGKETQYF. This chain connects TRBV7-3 to TRBJ2-5; the TRBD2 assignment by TCRdb is unverifiable without DNA. The length of the CDR3 is 16 residues. Germline CDR1 and CDR2: SGHTA and FQGTGA. The full variable domain, rest sourced from reference TRBV7-3 and TRBJ2-5, is GAGVSQTPSNKVTEKGKYVELRCDPISGHTALYWYRQSLGQGPEFLIYFQGTGAADDSGLPNDRFFAVRPEGSVSTLKIQRTERGDSAVYLCASSHRTSGGKETQYFGPGTRLLVL.

V gene TRBV20-1 combines with J gene TRBJ2-3; TCRdb outputs TRBD2, but without DNA this stays unchecked. CDR1 and CDR2 from the germline V gene are DFQATT and SNEGSKA (reference sequence). The CDR3 contains 13 residues. This CDR3 reads CSATLRVRDTQYF.

The chain has TRBV5-1 and TRBJ2-1; the TCRdb call, TRBD1, lacks DNA for checking. CDR1 is SGHRS and CDR2 is YFSETQ in the germline V gene. The CDR3 is 16 residues long. CDR3 loop: CASSLVPTGQFNEQFF. Variable domain in full (rest from reference TRBV5-1 and TRBJ2-1): KAGVTQTPRYLIKTRGQQVTLSCSPISGHRSVSWYQQTPGQGLQFLFEYFSETQRNKGNFPGRFSGRQFSNSRSEMNVSTLELGDSALYLCASSLVPTGQFNEQFFGPGTRLTVL.

This chain connects TRBV12-3 or TRBV12-4 to TRBJ2-3; TCRdb outputs TRBD1, but without DNA this stays unchecked. The CDR3 covers 16 residues. CDR3 region: CASSVGARPSTDTQYF.

This sequence joins TRBV7-2 and TRBJ1-1. The CDR3 totals 14 residues. Germline assignment: CDR1 SGHTA and CDR2 FQGNSA. The CDR3 region is CASSLGIPNTEAFF.

This chain connects TRBV29-1 to TRBJ2-3; TCRdb names TRBD1, which stays unverified in the absence of DNA. This CDR3 is built from 15 residues. From germline, CDR1 is SQVTM and CDR2 ANQGSEA. The CDR3 reads CSVEEGLAGADTQYF.

The rearrangement joins TRBV7-2 to TRBJ2-7; TCRdb indicates TRBD2, and absent DNA this call remains unverified. Germline CDR1 SGHTA, CDR2 FQGNSA. The CDR3 runs to 13 residues. CDR3: CASSLGWGPEQYF.

The rearrangement uses TRBV20-1 and TRBJ2-2; there is no DNA to check the TCRdb D call of TRBD1. This CDR3 comprises 14 residues. Per the germline V gene, CDR1 is DFQATT and CDR2 is SNEGSKA (reference sequence). The CDR3: CSARQGAGTGELFF.

The gene calls are TRBV7-2 and TRBJ1-3; TCRdb outputs TRBD1, but without DNA this stays unchecked. The CDR3 runs to 16 residues. The germline CDR1 and CDR2 sequences are SGHTA and FQGNSA. The CDR3 spells CASSFGTGGLGNTIYF.

The chain recombines TRBV6-1 with TRBJ2-7; TCRdb gives TRBD1 as the D gene, but with no DNA this cannot be confirmed. Germline V gene data show CDR1 as MNHNS and CDR2 as SASEGT. This CDR3 is 14 amino acids long. The CDR3 reads CASRGQGYVYEQYF.